This note documents a single T cell receptor (beta chain) sequence. The sample originates from a study of CD8+ T cells in alopecia areata. After isolation, RNA underwent reverse transcription to generate cDNA as the sequencing template. The assay was immunoSEQ multiplex PCR, and TCRdb's table has in-frame clones only and misses some. Among about 150,000 clones listed, roughly 50% were seen once. Stated treatment: oral pan-JAK inhibitor, 5-10 mg twice daily. Germline CDR1 is MNHEY and CDR2 is SVGAGI. The CDR3 runs 15 residues. Losses at the gene ends were 5 bases for V and 9 bases for J; bases not matched to a gene: 9.

This sequence was found in a human donor with alopecia areata. The V call is TRBV6-5, the J call TRBJ1-6, with 8 positions matching TRBD1. The source was CD8+ T cells sorted from blood, collected at week 4, from a patient treated with tofacitinib. In DNA, the CDR3 is TGTGCCAGCAGTATACGGACAGGGCCGGCTTCACCCCTCCACTTT. The encoded protein is CASSIRTGPASPLHF.